This TCR beta chain was profiled in a study of T-cell reconstitution after alpha-beta-depleted transplantation in children (dated by TCRdb to about 2016). Describing the broader study: T-cell immune reconstitution after TCRalphabeta/CD19-depleted allogeneic hematopoietic cell transplantation in children was quantitatively tracked in the study by means of TCR repertoire profiling.

To note about this clonotype: The antigen it binds to is not known. A much larger clone is a single base away; this may be a read error.

What the authors observed across the whole study: In some patients, high TCRbeta diversity at day 60 was attributed to recipient T cells and intrathymic progenitors that had survived conditioning. About two months after transplant, the apparently early recovery of alphabetaT-cell counts reportedly depended on just several hundred clones that had expanded rapidly and came from non-depleted graft cells. Hyperexpanded clone frequencies declined over subsequent months; after one year, T-cell counts and TCRbeta diversity were mostly attributed to newly produced T cells.

The CDR3 numbers 16 residues from cysteine through phenylalanine. Only the CDR3 part of the read is kept: 48 bases, read in frame from the first base. Based on the germline V gene (reference sequence), the CDR1 and CDR2 sequences are SEHNR and FQNEAQ. Unmatched junction bases come to 14, with V trimmed by 8 bases and J by 1 base. According to the study, the label for this sample's treatment or condition signals: allogeneic hematopoietic cell transplantation with graft depleted of TCRalphabeta T cells and CD19 B cells. The transplant recipients were children given TCRalphabeta/CD19-depleted allogeneic hematopoietic cell grafts. The library was obtained by PCR. TCRdb shows the sequencer as Illumina HiSeq 2500. TCR library preparation used molecular barcoding, with unique molecular identifiers applied to normalize quantification of the TCRbeta repertoire. TCRdb reprocessing: public reads trimmed at Q25 with fastp, clones called with MiXCR, in-frame beta chains kept. A single entry per CDR3 protein holds the most common genes and DNA from its merged rows. The sample records about 640,000 distinct CDR3 sequences, 10% to 15% of which are singletons. Approximately 2% of the sample belongs to the ten largest clones.

This material consisted of PBMCs, mostly from graft donor cells, taken 360 days after TCRalphabeta/CD19-depleted stem cell transplant. In this chain, TRBV7-9 is recombined with TRBJ2-7, and TRBD1 matches 7 of the central bases. The receptor was isolated from a male patient between 10 and 17 years old who had a stem cell transplant for acute myeloid leukemia, so the T cells may come from the graft donor. The CDR3 is CASGTRWDSGSYEQYF. The DNA is TGTGCCAGCGGCACCCGCTGGGACAGTGGGTCCTACGAGCAGTACTTC.